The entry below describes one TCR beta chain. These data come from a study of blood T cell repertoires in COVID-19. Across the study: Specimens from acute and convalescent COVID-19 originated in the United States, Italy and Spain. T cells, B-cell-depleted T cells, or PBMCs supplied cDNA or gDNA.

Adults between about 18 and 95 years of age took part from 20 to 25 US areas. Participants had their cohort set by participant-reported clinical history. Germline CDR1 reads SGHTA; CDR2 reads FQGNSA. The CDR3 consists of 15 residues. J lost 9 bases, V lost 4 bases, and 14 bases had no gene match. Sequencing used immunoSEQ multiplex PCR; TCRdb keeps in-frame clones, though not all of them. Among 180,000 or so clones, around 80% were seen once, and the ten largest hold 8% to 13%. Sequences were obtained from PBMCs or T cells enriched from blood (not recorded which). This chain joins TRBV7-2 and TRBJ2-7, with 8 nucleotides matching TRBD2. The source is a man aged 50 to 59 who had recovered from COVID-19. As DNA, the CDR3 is TGTGCCAGCAGCTCCGGCGGGAGGCCTGCCTTGGGGCAGTACTTC. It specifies CASSSGGRPALGQYF.